The 20 T cell receptor beta chains below were found in one sample sequenced in a study of kidney transplant recipient with SARS-CoV-2 infection. From the reads, TCRdb called clonotypes with MiXCR, one entry per CDR3 protein. The table includes approximately 240,000 distinct CDR3 sequences, around 30% detected once. Sequencing used a blood sample, obtained at baseline and on approximately day 120 from a kidney transplant recipient. The origin of the receptors is a young adult male patient who had COVID-19 and was a kidney transplant recipient. Some T cells may have come from the graft donor.

This clonotype came up a few times. J is TRBJ2-5 and V is TRBV20-1; the match to TRBD1 covers 8 bases. The CDR3 contains 14 residues. V shed 1 base and J 2 bases; nucleotides not matched to a gene: 3. The germline gives CDR1 DFQATT, CDR2 SNEGSKA (reference sequence). The CDR3 DNA reads as TGCAGTGCTAGAGGAACAGGGGGTCAAGAGACCCAGTACTTC. Translated: CSARGTGGQETQYF.

The chain is built from TRBV27 and TRBJ2-2; no reliable D call. V was clipped by 8 bases and J by 7 bases, with 17 bases between them. Germline lookup yields CDR1 MNHEY and CDR2 SMNVEV (reference sequence). CDR3 length: 14 amino acids. The CDR3 DNA sequence: TGTGCCAGCGCTCCCTGGGAACGGAGCGGGGAGCTGTTTTTT. It specifies CASAPWERSGELFF.

This clonotype was recorded once. A junction end diverges from the germline sequence, so it may reflect a read error. This rearrangement joins TRBV13 to TRBJ1-3; TRBD1 is a possible D gene (5 bases). The CDR3 consists of 12 residues. CDR1 PRHDT and CDR2 FYEKMQ come from the germline V gene (reference sequence). The CDR3 here is CAARGGENTVYF. In nucleotides, the CDR3 is TGTGCCGCCCGGGGGGGTGAAAACACCGTATATTTT.

This clonotype was counted a single time. A much bigger clone sits one base away, suggesting this may be a read error. The rearrangement uses TRBV7-2 and TRBJ1-3, with D perhaps matching TRBD1 (6 bases). CDR1 SGHTA and CDR2 FQGNSA come from the germline V gene. CDR3 length: 17 residues. Trimming removed 1 base at V and 0 bases at J, with 13 bases between. This CDR3 reads CASSLVSGGSSGNTIYF. The CDR3 DNA follows: TGTGCCAGCAGCTTAGTGTCCGGGGGCAGCTCTGGAAACACCATATATTTT. The full variable domain, rest sourced from reference TRBV7-2 and TRBJ1-3, is GAGVSQSPSNKVTEKGKDVELRCDPISGHTALYWYRQSLGQGLEFLIYFQGNSAPDKSGLPSDRFSAERTGGSVSTLTIQRTQQEDSAVYLCASSLVSGGSSGNTIYFGEGSWLTVV.

Ten or more counts support this clonotype. The gene calls are TRBV11-3 and TRBJ2-7, with D uncertain. Trimming removed 5 bases at V and 5 bases at J, with 13 bases between. Germline V gene data show CDR1 as SGHNT and CDR2 as YENEEA. The CDR3 totals 13 residues. The CDR3 nucleotides read TGTGCCAGCAGCACTAATCCCAGCGACGAGCAGTACTTC. It codes for CASSTNPSDEQYF.

This clonotype was counted many times. J is TRBJ2-1 and V is TRBV3-1, with 11 bases identical to TRBD2. The CDR3 contains 17 residues. Germline values: CDR1 LGHDT, CDR2 YNNKEL (reference sequence). V lost 4 bases and J lost 0; bases outside the gene matches: 5. The CDR3 loop reads CASSLGTSGGSYNEQFF. The DNA of the CDR3 is TGTGCCAGCAGCCTTGGGACTAGCGGAGGCTCCTACAATGAGCAGTTCTTC.

In the case of this clonotype: This may stem from a read error, because a much larger clone lies one nucleotide away. The chain joins TRBV29-1 to TRBJ2-7; a weak D match, TRBD1 (5 bases). Germline lookup yields CDR1 SQVTM and CDR2 ANQGSEA. Between the trimmed V and J ends, which lost 5 bases and 0 bases, there was a span of 8 bases. The CDR3 extends over 12 amino acids. DNA for the CDR3: TGCAGCGTTAGGGGCAACTCCTACGAGCAGTACTTC. Translated, it gives CSVRGNSYEQYF.

The chain joins TRBV28 to TRBJ2-7; D might be TRBD1 or TRBD2, each matching 6 bases. Germline V lookup: CDR1 MDHEN, CDR2 SYDVKM. The CDR3 consists of 17 residues. V was shortened by 6 bases and J by 5 bases, with 26 bases between the two germline ends. In DNA form, the CDR3 reads TGTGCCAGCAGCTCGGGGACTGTCGGGGGCGCGGGCAACGAGCAGTACTTC. Protein sequence: CASSSGTVGGAGNEQYF.

This clonotype was seen repeatedly, ten times or more. The chain links TRBV7-7 to TRBJ1-2; D call uncertain. This CDR3 has 17 residues. Germline V gene sequence: CDR1 SSHAT, CDR2 FNYEAQ (reference sequence). The V gene lost 2 bases and the J gene lost 4 bases, with 20 bases spanning the gap. CDR3 loop: CASSLLSKCRKTYGYTF. In DNA form, the CDR3 reads TGTGCCAGCAGCTTACTAAGTAAGTGCCGAAAGACCTATGGCTACACCTTC. Full variable domain (rest looked up from reference TRBV7-7 and TRBJ1-2): GAGVSQSPRYKVTKRGQDVTLRCDPISSHATLYWYQQALGQGPEFLTYFNYEAQPDKSGLPSDRFSAERPEGSISTLTIQRTEQRDSAMYRCASSLLSKCRKTYGYTFGSGTRLTVV.

This clonotype was seen at least ten times. The V and J genes are TRBV24-1 and TRBJ2-2; D is ambiguous. The CDR3 is 13 amino acids. V lost 3 bases, J lost 7 bases, and 8 bases lay in between. The V gene's germline CDR1 is KGHDR and CDR2 SFDVKD. CDR3 region: CATSDMKGGELFF. As DNA, the CDR3 is TGTGCCACCAGTGATATGAAAGGCGGGGAGCTGTTTTTT.

This clonotype was recorded at least ten times. The chain is built from TRBV5-1 and TRBJ2-7, with D tentatively TRBD1 (6 bases). The V gene lost 2 bases and the J gene lost 6 bases, with 12 bases spanning the gap. The CDR3 is made up of 13 amino acids. Germline V gene data show CDR1 as SGHRS and CDR2 as YFSETQ. CDR3 sequence reads: CASSFEGVGEQYV. The CDR3 region has the DNA TGCGCCAGCAGCTTTGAGGGGGTAGGCGAGCAGTACGTC.

At least ten counts were recorded for this clonotype. This chain uses TRBV3-1 with TRBJ1-5; D is uncertain. The V and J ends lost 5 bases and 0 bases respectively, with 5 bases between them. The CDR3 is made up of 13 amino acids. The germline V gene encodes CDR1 LGHDT and CDR2 YNNKEL (reference sequence). The CDR3 bases are TGTGCCAGCAGCGGTGATAGCAATCAGCCCCAGCATTTT. Translated: CASSGDSNQPQHF.

At least ten counts were recorded for this clonotype. The V gene is TRBV7-2, the J gene TRBJ1-2, with a possible D match to TRBD1 (5 bases). This CDR3 region has 13 residues. In germline, CDR1 is SGHTA, CDR2 FQGNSA. The V gene lost 6 bases and the J gene lost 2 bases, with 10 bases spanning the gap. CDR3 nucleotides: TGTGCCAGCAGAAAGGGACTCAACTATGGCTACACCTTC. Its translation is CASRKGLNYGYTF.

This clonotype was seen a few times. This CDR3 is CASSESTSGYTDTQYF. The CDR3 nucleotides are TGTGCCAGCAGTGAATCGACTAGCGGATACACAGATACGCAGTATTTT. The chain recombines TRBV2 with TRBJ2-3; 9 bases are a match to TRBD2. The CDR3 length is 16 residues. The ends lost 2 bases at V and 2 bases at J; junction bases unmatched: 5. CDR1 and CDR2 from the germline V gene are SNHLY and FYNNEI.

This clonotype showed up many times. The chain couples TRBV23-1 to TRBJ1-2; no clear D. TRBV23-1 carries the ORF label, with uncertain function. The CDR3 loop spans 17 amino acids. V was shortened by 5 bases and J by 4 bases, with 23 bases between the two germline ends. DNA of the CDR3: TGCGCCAGCAGTAAACACCAGCTACGCAGAAAGACCTATGGCTACACCTTC. Protein: CASSKHQLRRKTYGYTF.

Worth noting for this clonotype: A much larger clone lies a single base off, so this may be a read error. The V call is TRBV11-2, the J call TRBJ1-2; D is ambiguous. This CDR3 contains 17 residues. Germline V gene data show CDR1 as SGHAT and CDR2 as FQNNGV. CDR3 residues: CAGSFHSTSRKTYGYTF. DNA for the CDR3: TGTGCCGGCAGCTTCCATTCAACAAGCAGAAAGACCTATGGCTACACCTTC.

As for this clonotype: A read error is possible here, since a much larger clone lies one base away. The chain has TRBV27 and TRBJ1-1; perhaps TRBD1 as D (6 bases). The CDR3 is 14 residues long. Germline V gene sequence: CDR1 MNHEY, CDR2 SMNVEV (reference sequence). As DNA, the CDR3 is TGTGCCAGCAGTTTGCCAACGGGGGACACTGAAGCTCTCTTT. It specifies CASSLPTGDTEALF.

This clonotype was counted many times. V is TRBV5-8 and J is TRBJ2-6; possible D gene TRBD2, 5 bases. Trimming removed 9 bases from V and 0 bases from J, with 10 bases in between. Germline V gene sequence: CDR1 SGHTS, CDR2 YDEGEE. This CDR3 is built from 14 residues. The CDR3 region has the DNA TGTGCCACCCGAGAGGGCTCTGGGGCCAACGTCCTGACTTTC. This encodes CATREGSGANVLTF.

The chain couples TRBV19 to TRBJ2-1, with 10 positions matching TRBD1. With V trimmed by 6 bases and J by 8 bases, 10 bases remained unmatched. Germline V CDR1 and CDR2: LNHDA, SQIVND (reference sequence). The CDR3 has 15 amino acids. CDR3 in DNA: TGTGCCAGTAGCACCCCCGGGACAGGGGCGGATGAGCAGTTCTTC. This codes for CASSTPGTGADEQFF.

This clonotype was seen at least ten times. The chain links TRBV6-1 to TRBJ1-2; D gene uncertain. Trimming cost V 3 bases and J 4 bases, with 21 bases left between them. Germline V lookup: CDR1 MNHNS, CDR2 SASEGT. The CDR3 is 17 amino acids. In DNA, the CDR3 is TGTGCCAGCAGTGAGGCTCCGGAATGTAGAAAGACCTATGGCTACACCTTC. Translation: CASSEAPECRKTYGYTF.